This is a list of T cell receptor beta chains from one sample in a study of a mutant IDH1 vaccine in newly diagnosed glioma. Produced via immunoSEQ multiplex PCR; TCRdb's table is partial and in-frame only. The table has 58,000 or so clones, 75% to 90% seen once. For these TCRs, the target antigens are not known. This material consisted of PBMCs, taken from a glioma patient whose treatment included an IDH1 peptide vaccine. The receptor set was obtained from a woman aged 45-59 years with glioma. CDR3s include the opening cysteine and the closing phenylalanine or tryptophan. A D gene is named only where the DNA matches it firmly. Clone size is given for some rows only: seen once, a few or many times, or a class if the clone is expanded.

J	D	V	size	CDR3	DNA
TRBJ1-6	TRBD1	TRBV19	.	CASSKGLPGQGANSPLHF	TGTGCCAGTAGTAAAGGCCTTCCGGGACAGGGGGCAAATTCACCCCTCCACTTT
TRBJ2-1	.	TRBV9	.	CASSASNEQFF	TGTGCCAGCAGCGCTTCTAATGAGCAGTTCTTC
TRBJ2-1	.	TRBV6-5	.	CASSPDGYNEQFF	TGTGCCAGCAGCCCGGACGGTTACAATGAGCAGTTCTTC
TRBJ1-6	.	TRBV14	.	CASSQVSGNSAGVNSPLHF	TGTGCCAGCAGCCAAGTCTCAGGCAACTCGGCGGGGGTTAATTCACCCCTCCACTTT
TRBJ1-1	.	TRBV5-1	.	CASSLREGEAFF	TGCGCCAGCAGCTTAAGGGAGGGTGAAGCTTTCTTT
TRBJ2-7	TRBD1	TRBV6-5	few	CASSSGQGTYEQYF	TGTGCCAGCAGCTCGGGACAGGGGACCTACGAGCAGTACTTC
TRBJ1-2	.	TRBV5-6	.	CASSPPTGPGYGYTF	TGTGCCAGCAGCCCCCCGACAGGCCCCGGGTATGGCTACACCTTC
TRBJ2-2	.	TRBV6-6	.	CASSAWENTGELFF	TGTGCCAGCAGTGCCTGGGAAAACACCGGGGAGCTGTTTTTT
TRBJ1-4	.	TRBV7-2	few	CASSPGRGWQGVNEKLFF	TGTGCCAGCAGCCCAGGGAGGGGGTGGCAGGGCGTTAATGAAAAACTGTTTTTT
TRBJ1-2	.	TRBV5-6	.	CASSLDIGYGYTF	TGTGCCAGCAGCTTGGACATCGGCTATGGCTACACCTTC
TRBJ2-5	TRBD2	TRBV5-1	.	CASSLGTSGKETQYF	TGCGCCAGCAGCCTCGGGACTAGCGGAAAAGAGACCCAGTACTTC
TRBJ1-2	TRBD1	TRBV2	.	CAGSTGQHYGYTF	TGTGCCGGATCAACGGGACAGCATTATGGCTACACCTTC
TRBJ2-2	TRBD2	TRBV7-9	.	CASSFSSGGAGGELFF	TGTGCCAGCAGCTTCTCTAGCGGGGGGGCCGGCGGGGAGCTGTTTTTT
TRBJ1-3	.	TRBV2	.	CASSAPGGSGNTIYF	TGTGCCAGCAGTGCCCCCGGGGGCTCTGGAAACACCATATATTTT
TRBJ1-5	TRBD1	TRBV7-2	.	CASSLGTGGSTNQPQHF	TGTGCCAGCAGCTTAGGGACAGGGGGCAGTACCAATCAGCCCCAGCATTTT
TRBJ1-2	TRBD1	TRBV27	.	CASSSLDRVGGYTF	TGTGCCAGCAGTTCCCTAGACAGGGTTGGTGGCTACACCTTC
TRBJ2-5	TRBD2	TRBV7-7	.	CASSLVAGERETQYF	TGTGCTAGCAGCTTAGTAGCGGGGGAGAGGGAGACCCAGTACTTC
TRBJ1-3	.	TRBV5-1	.	CASSLAGGQGNTIYF	TGCGCCAGCAGCTTGGCAGGAGGGCAAGGAAACACCATATATTTT
TRBJ2-5	TRBD2	TRBV7-9	.	CASSFGLAGGPSQETQYF	TGTGCCAGCAGCTTCGGACTAGCGGGGGGCCCCTCCCAAGAGACCCAGTACTTC
TRBJ1-1	TRBD1	TRBV5-1	.	CASRKGTGGAGVNTEAFF	TGCGCCAGCAGGAAGGGGACAGGGGGCGCAGGGGTGAACACTGAAGCTTTCTTT
TRBJ2-1	.	TRBV5-1	once	CASSPRPLSSYNEQFF	TGCGCCAGCAGCCCGAGGCCCCTCAGCTCCTACAATGAGCAGTTCTTC
TRBJ2-2	TRBD1	TRBV5-1	.	CASSFGQGGGTGELFF	TGCGCCAGCAGCTTTGGACAGGGAGGAGGAACCGGGGAGCTGTTTTTT
TRBJ2-7	.	TRBV5-4	.	CASSSRNEQYF	TGTGCCAGCAGCTCGAGGAACGAGCAGTACTTC
TRBJ1-1	.	TRBV27	.	CASSLFWPNTEAFF	TGTGCCAGCAGTTTATTTTGGCCGAACACTGAAGCTTTCTTT
TRBJ2-1	TRBD2	TRBV27	once	CASSSTPGTSVYNEQFF	TGTGCCAGCAGTTCAACACCCGGGACTAGCGTGTACAATGAGCAGTTCTTC
TRBJ1-1	TRBD1	TRBV28	few	CASSMDRGMEAFF	TGTGCCAGCAGCATGGACAGGGGGATGGAAGCTTTCTTT
TRBJ1-1	.	TRBV30	.	CAWSAGPSREAFF	TGTGCCTGGAGTGCGGGCCCCTCTAGAGAAGCTTTCTTT
TRBJ1-2	.	TRBV5-1	.	CASSFGGLGYGYTF	TGCGCCAGCAGCTTCGGGGGGCTAGGCTATGGCTACACCTTC
TRBJ2-2	TRBD1	TRBV5-1	.	CASSPGQGYTGELFF	TGCGCCAGCAGCCCCGGACAGGGTTACACCGGGGAGCTGTTTTTT
TRBJ1-2	.	TRBV7-2	.	CASSLANQARGYTF	TGTGCCAGCAGCTTAGCGAACCAGGCTCGGGGCTACACCTTC
TRBJ1-4	.	TRBV4-1	.	CASSQGGAGEKLFF	TGCGCCAGCAGCCAAGGAGGGGCAGGAGAAAAACTGTTTTTT
TRBJ1-1	TRBD1	TRBV6-5	.	CASSPWTGVNTEAFF	TGTGCCAGCAGTCCCTGGACAGGGGTGAACACTGAAGCTTTCTTT
TRBJ1-1	.	TRBV14	.	CASSQLYTEAFF	TGTGCCAGCAGCCAACTGTACACTGAAGCTTTCTTT
TRBJ1-6	TRBD1	TRBV6-6	.	CASSLDRVNSPLHF	TGTGCCAGCAGCCTCGACAGGGTTAATTCACCCCTCCACTTT
TRBJ1-3	.	TRBV10-3	.	CAIGGNIGNTIYF	TGTGCCATCGGCGGAAATATCGGAAACACCATATATTTT
TRBJ1-2	.	TRBV10-3	few	CAISGAPGYTF	TGTGCCATCAGTGGGGCTCCTGGCTACACCTTC
TRBJ1-5	.	TRBV6-1	.	CASSEAPGQPQHF	TGTGCCAGCAGTGAAGCGCCCGGGCAGCCCCAGCATTTT
TRBJ2-7	.	TRBV29-1	.	CSVSGEGEQYF	TGCAGCGTTTCGGGGGAAGGCGAGCAGTACTTC
TRBJ1-5	.	TRBV19	.	CASSIDSGNQPQHF	TGTGCCAGTAGTATAGATTCTGGTAATCAGCCCCAGCATTTT
TRBJ1-1	.	TRBV5-8	.	CASSLGVGNTEAFF	TGTGCCAGCAGCTTGGGAGTAGGGAACACTGAAGCTTTCTTT
TRBJ1-4	.	TRBV7-6	.	CASSLAWARGEKLFF	TGTGCCAGCAGCTTAGCGTGGGCCCGGGGTGAAAAACTGTTTTTT
TRBJ1-6	.	TRBV12-5	.	CASGLVVGLGSPLHF	TGTGCTAGTGGTTTGGTAGTAGGGCTCGGTTCACCCCTCCACTTT
TRBJ1-1	.	TRBV6-5	.	CASSSTGLNTEAFF	TGTGCCAGCAGTTCTACAGGGCTAAACACTGAAGCTTTCTTT